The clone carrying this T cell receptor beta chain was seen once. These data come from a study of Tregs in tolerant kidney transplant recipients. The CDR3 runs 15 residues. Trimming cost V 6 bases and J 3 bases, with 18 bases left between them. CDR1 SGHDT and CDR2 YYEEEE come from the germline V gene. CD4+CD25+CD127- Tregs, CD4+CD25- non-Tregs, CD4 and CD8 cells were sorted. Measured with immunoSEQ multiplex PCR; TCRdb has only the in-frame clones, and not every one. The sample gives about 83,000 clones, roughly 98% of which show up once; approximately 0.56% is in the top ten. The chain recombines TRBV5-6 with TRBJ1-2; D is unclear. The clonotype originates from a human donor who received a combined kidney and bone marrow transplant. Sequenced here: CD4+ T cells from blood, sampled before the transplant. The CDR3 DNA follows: TGTGCCAGCAATTATAGGAGAGGGCTCGACTATGGCTACACCTTC. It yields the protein CASNYRRGLDYGYTF.